These T cell receptor beta chains were read from a single sample in a study of Graves' ophthalmopathy and Graves' hyperthyroidism. From the multiplex PCR reads, TCRdb called clonotypes with MiXCR, one entry per CDR3 protein. In the table there are approximately 460,000 distinct CDR3 sequences, around an eighth of which are singletons. The specimen sequenced was blood. All receptors derive from a woman in her 30s with Graves' ophthalmopathy. Each CDR3 is given with its conserved first and last residue. Each record gives: CDR3 DNA, CDR3 protein, clone size, J gene, V gene, D gene. D genes are given only for firm matches. A row's size may be missing; if present it is once, few, many or a size class.

TGTGCCAGCACCCTGACGGGGAACACTGAAGCTTTCTTT CASTLTGNTEAFF many TRBJ1-1 TRBV12-3/TRBV12-4 NA
TGTGCCAGCACCCCCCGGGACAGCTCCTACGAGCAGTACTTC CASTPRDSSYEQYF few TRBJ2-7 TRBV6-7 TRBD1
TGTGCCAGCAGCCGGGGGCGGGGCTCTGGCGGAGAGACCCAGTACTTC CASSRGRGSGGETQYF many TRBJ2-5 TRBV2 NA
TGTGCCAGCAGTTACTCGAAGGTAGCGGGCCAATACGAGCAGTACTTC CASSYSKVAGQYEQYF NA TRBJ2-7 TRBV6-2/TRBV6-3 TRBD2
TGTGCCAGCATTTACAGCGGGGGGGCTATTGGGGCCAACGTCCTGACTTTC CASIYSGGAIGANVLTF many TRBJ2-6 TRBV6-5 TRBD2
TGTGCCTGGAGCCGATCTTCTCTGGGAACTGAAGCTTTCTTT CAWSRSSLGTEAFF NA TRBJ1-1 TRBV30 NA
TGTGCCAGCAGACCCGGGACAGGGAGGCATGTCTATGGCTACACCTTC CASRPGTGRHVYGYTF NA TRBJ1-2 TRBV6-1 TRBD1
TGCAGTGCTAGAGATCCCCGGACAGGGCCCTTAGATTCACCCCTCCACTTT CSARDPRTGPLDSPLHF few TRBJ1-6 TRBV20-1 TRBD1
TGCAGTGCTAGGGTGGACGGAAAAAGCTCCTATAATTCACCCCTCCACTTT CSARVDGKSSYNSPLHF many TRBJ1-6 TRBV20-1 NA
TGTGCCAGTAGTATCGGACAGGGGGCTAATGGCTACACCTTC CASSIGQGANGYTF many TRBJ1-2 TRBV19 TRBD1
TGTGCCAGCAGCTTTCACCAAGCTAATGAAAAACTGTTTTTT CASSFHQANEKLFF many TRBJ1-4 TRBV11-3 NA
TGCAGTGCTAGAGATCGTAACAGGGGAAGCGAGCAGTACTTC CSARDRNRGSEQYF many TRBJ2-7 TRBV20-1 TRBD1
TGCGCCAGCAGCTTGGTTAACAGGTCGGTATACGAGCAGTACTTC CASSLVNRSVYEQYF many TRBJ2-7 TRBV5-1 NA
TGTGCCAGCAGCTTAGGCCCGGGACAGGGGCCCTACGAGCAGTACTTC CASSLGPGQGPYEQYF many TRBJ2-7 TRBV11-3 TRBD1
TGTGCCAGCAGCCAGCGGCTGAAGCCTGGCGGGGAGCTGTTTTTT CASSQRLKPGGELFF many TRBJ2-2 TRBV27 NA
TGCGCCAGCAGTGGACGGACCAACTATGGCTACACCTTC CASSGRTNYGYTF many TRBJ1-2 TRBV5-1 NA
TGTGCCAGCAGTAACAGGGTACCCACTGAAGCTTTCTTT CASSNRVPTEAFF many TRBJ1-1 TRBV6-5 NA
TGTGCCAGCTCACCCCTCCCCCCCGGCTCTGGAAACACCATATATTTT CASSPLPPGSGNTIYF NA TRBJ1-3 TRBV18 NA
TGTGCCACCACCGGGAGGGTCGAGCAGTACTTC CATTGRVEQYF NA TRBJ2-7 TRBV24-1 TRBD2
TGTGCCAGCACCCCTGGCCCCTCCTACGAGCAGTACTTC CASTPGPSYEQYF many TRBJ2-7 TRBV6-1 NA
TGTGCCACCAGCAGAGACAGGGGGCCAAGGCAGCCCCAGCATTTT CATSRDRGPRQPQHF NA TRBJ1-5 TRBV15 TRBD1
TGCGCCAGCAGCTTGGCCGGGGGACTAGCGGGGGGAGAGGAGACCCAGTACTTC CASSLAGGLAGGEETQYF few TRBJ2-5 TRBV5-1 TRBD2
TGTGCCAGCAGTGCCCGGACAGCTCCTAATGAAAAACTGTTTTTT CASSARTAPNEKLFF many TRBJ1-4 TRBV28 NA
TGTGCCAGCAGCCTCCACTCGGACAGGCCCTCGGGCTATGGCTACACCTTC CASSLHSDRPSGYGYTF few TRBJ1-2 TRBV3-1 TRBD1
TGTGCCAGCAGTAAAAAGGGTTACGAGCAGTACTTC CASSKKGYEQYF many TRBJ2-7 TRBV28 NA
TGTGCCAGCAGAATAGGACAGAATAATTCACCCCTCCACTTT CASRIGQNNSPLHF many TRBJ1-6 TRBV6-5 NA
TGTGCCACCAGTTTGGCGCTGAATCAGCCCCAGCATTTT CATSLALNQPQHF many TRBJ1-5 TRBV15 NA
TGTGCCAGTAGTATACTAGCGGGAGTTTACGAGCAGTACTTC CASSILAGVYEQYF many TRBJ2-7 TRBV19 TRBD2
TGTGCCAGCAGCTTAGTCTGGTGGGGACGGACTGAAGCTTTCTTT CASSLVWWGRTEAFF few TRBJ1-1 TRBV7-8 NA
TGTGCCAGCAGCCAAGATGGACAGTCGAAGAAAGCTTTCTTT CASSQDGQSKKAFF NA TRBJ1-1 TRBV3-1 NA
TGTGCCTGGAGTTTAACAACAGGCGGCTCTGGAAACACCATATATTTT CAWSLTTGGSGNTIYF many TRBJ1-3 TRBV30 NA
TGTGCCAGCAGCTCACCGGGGACAACGAACCACGAGCAGTACTTC CASSSPGTTNHEQYF many TRBJ2-7 TRBV7-8 NA
TGTGCCAGCAGGAAGGGGAACCGAGCGGGAGGAAGAGGCGAGCAGTACTTC CASRKGNRAGGRGEQYF many TRBJ2-7 TRBV27 TRBD2